These T cell receptor beta chains were read from a single sample in a study of blood T cell repertoires in COVID-19. Produced via immunoSEQ multiplex PCR; TCRdb's table is partial and in-frame only. The top ten clones hold approximately 2.9% of a sample with 470,000 or so clones, 70% to 90% of them seen once. Sequencing was performed on peripheral blood. The origin of the receptors is a human donor in a cohort sampled during active COVID-19. CDR3s include the opening cysteine and the closing phenylalanine or tryptophan. The D gene is left open where the match is weak. Not all rows give a size; the values are once, few, many and, for expanded clones, a class.

- | TRBJ2-2 | TRBD2 | TRBV6-5 | TGTGCCAGCCTCAGTGGGGGGGCCGGGGAGCTGTTTTTT | CASLSGGAGELFF
- | TRBJ1-3 | TRBD1 | TRBV7-9 | TGTGCCAGCAGCTACCGGGACAGGGATCCGTGGGGAAACACCATATATTTT | CASSYRDRDPWGNTIYF
- | TRBJ1-1 | TRBD1 | TRBV4-1 | TGCGCCAGCAGCCACCTGGGACAGGGCGGCACTGAAGCTTTCTTT | CASSHLGQGGTEAFF
- | TRBJ1-1 | - | TRBV5-8 | TGTGCCAGCAGCTACGAGATGGGCGGGGGGCCATGGAACACTGAAGCTTTCTTT | CASSYEMGGGPWNTEAFF
- | TRBJ2-1 | - | TRBV7-2 | TGTGCCAGCAGCTCCCGGTCCCTTACCAATGAGCAGTTCTTC | CASSSRSLTNEQFF
few | TRBJ1-5 | - | TRBV30 | TGTGCCTGGAGGACAGTGAATCAGCCCCAGCATTTT | CAWRTVNQPQHF
once | TRBJ1-1 | TRBD1 | TRBV25-1 | TGTGCCAGCAGTCAGGGGGGCTCCATCAACAGGAACACTGAAGCTTTCTTT | CASSQGGSINRNTEAFF
once | TRBJ2-7 | TRBD1 | TRBV7-2 | TGTGCCAGCAGCTCCCGACAGGGGGCCTACGAGCAGTACTTC | CASSSRQGAYEQYF
- | TRBJ1-3 | - | TRBV10-3 | TGTGCCATCAGTGAGTCAGGACACGGCTCTGGAAACACCATATATTTT | CAISESGHGSGNTIYF
- | TRBJ1-1 | TRBD1 | TRBV11-3 | TGTGCCAGCAAACCGGGACAGGGGTCGTCTGAAGCTTTCTTT | CASKPGQGSSEAFF
- | TRBJ1-5 | - | TRBV19 | TGTGCCAGTAGGATGCCGGGGAATCAGCCCCAGCATTTT | CASRMPGNQPQHF
- | TRBJ1-4 | TRBD1 | TRBV28 | TGTGCCAGCAGATTGCTGACAGGGACTAATGAAAAACTGTTTTTT | CASRLLTGTNEKLFF
- | TRBJ1-5 | - | TRBV15 | TGTGCCACCAGCAGAGTCCGGGTGGGAGGTCAGCCCCAGCATTTT | CATSRVRVGGQPQHF
many | TRBJ1-3 | - | TRBV7-2 | TGTGCCAGCAGCTTAGCATATCGTATCGGCGGGGGAAAGGAAAACACCATATATTTT | CASSLAYRIGGGKENTIYF
- | TRBJ2-7 | TRBD1 | TRBV6-5 | TGTGCCAGCACCGATCCGGGACAGGGGATTTACGAGCAGTACTTC | CASTDPGQGIYEQYF
once | TRBJ1-5 | TRBD1 | TRBV10-3 | TGTGCCATCAGCCCAACAGGGGTCGGGAATCAGCCCCAGCATTTT | CAISPTGVGNQPQHF
- | TRBJ2-7 | TRBD2 | TRBV6-5 | TGTGCCAGTCGGACTAGCGGGAGTTACGAGCAGTACTTC | CASRTSGSYEQYF
- | TRBJ1-1 | - | TRBV29-1 | TGCAGCTCTACCTTAGGGGGTAGCACTGAAGCTTTCTTT | CSSTLGGSTEAFF
- | TRBJ1-1 | - | TRBV7-9 | TGTGCCAGCAGCCTGACGGGGGTGAACACTGAAGCTTTCTTT | CASSLTGVNTEAFF
- | TRBJ2-3 | TRBD2 | TRBV4-2 | TGTGCCAGCAGCCAAGTGTCGGCTAGCGGGCAAGGCGCAGATACGCAGTATTTT | CASSQVSASGQGADTQYF
- | TRBJ2-5 | TRBD2 | TRBV10-3 | TGTGCCATCAGTTTACTAGCGGGGGAACGAGAGACCCAGTACTTC | CAISLLAGERETQYF
once | TRBJ2-3 | TRBD2 | TRBV15 | TGTGCCACCAGCAGATCGCTGCTAGCGGCCTCGAGGGGACCAGATACGCAGTATTTT | CATSRSLLAASRGPDTQYF
- | TRBJ1-3 | - | TRBV9 | TGTGCCAGCAGTTCAAATTCAGGGGCCGCTGGAAACACCATATATTTT | CASSSNSGAAGNTIYF
few | TRBJ2-7 | - | TRBV10-3 | TGTGCCATTCAGGGAGGCACCTACGAGCAGTACTTC | CAIQGGTYEQYF
- | TRBJ1-6 | - | TRBV9 | TGTGCCAGCAGCTTGACCGGTCGAGGTTCACCCCTCCACTTT | CASSLTGRGSPLHF
few | TRBJ1-2 | - | TRBV7-2 | TGTGCCAGCAGCTTAGCGCAGGGGAACTATGGCTACACCTTC | CASSLAQGNYGYTF
- | TRBJ1-5 | - | TRBV28 | TGTGCCAGCAGAGGGCGGGCCCTCCCCCAGCATTTT | CASRGRALPQHF
- | TRBJ2-2 | TRBD1 | TRBV5-5 | TGTGCCAGCAGGAGGACAGGGGGCAACGGGGAGCTGTTTTTT | CASRRTGGNGELFF
once | TRBJ2-2 | - | TRBV6-6 | TGTGCCAGCAGTCCCCCACGGACAACCGGGGAGCTGTTTTTT | CASSPPRTTGELFF
- | TRBJ2-1 | TRBD2 | TRBV7-3 | TGTGCCAGCAGCTCACCGGGACTAGCGGGAGGAGGGGATAAGTTCTTC | CASSSPGLAGGGDKFF
- | TRBJ1-2 | - | TRBV4-1 | TGCGCCAGCAGCCGGGTTGGAGTATTCTATGGCTACACCTTC | CASSRVGVFYGYTF
- | TRBJ1-1 | TRBD1 | TRBV9 | TGTGCCAGCAGCGACACAGGGGGCGCTGGCAACACTGAAGCTTTCTTT | CASSDTGGAGNTEAFF
- | TRBJ2-7 | TRBD1 | TRBV6-6 | TGTGCCAGCAGTTATAATTGGGGGACAGGGTCCTACGAGCAGTACTTC | CASSYNWGTGSYEQYF
once | TRBJ2-7 | TRBD1 | TRBV7-7 | TGTGCTAGCAGCCCCGGGACAGACTACGAGCAGTACTTC | CASSPGTDYEQYF
- | TRBJ1-2 | - | TRBV6-5 | TGTGCCAGCAGTCCACAGGGAATTATAAACTATGGCTACACCTTC | CASSPQGIINYGYTF
- | TRBJ2-7 | TRBD1 | TRBV6-6 | TGTGCCAGCAGTTCTACCCCCGGGACAGGGGACCACGAGCAGTACTTC | CASSSTPGTGDHEQYF
few | TRBJ1-2 | TRBD1 | TRBV11-2 | TGTGCCAGCAGCTTAGGGACAGGGGGCTATGGCTACACCTTC | CASSLGTGGYGYTF
few | TRBJ1-3 | - | TRBV5-6 | TGTGCCAGCAGCCCTACAGCAGGGGCTGGAAACACCATATATTTT | CASSPTAGAGNTIYF
- | TRBJ1-1 | TRBD1 | TRBV30 | TGTGCCTGGAGTGGGGACAGGGATACTGAAGCTTTCTTT | CAWSGDRDTEAFF
- | TRBJ1-3 | TRBD1 | TRBV6-4 | TGTGCCAGCAGGTCCGTGGGACAGAGTAGGAACACCATATATTTT | CASRSVGQSRNTIYF
- | TRBJ2-3 | - | TRBV21-1 | TGTGCCAGCAGCAAATCGGGACAGGGAAGCACAGATACGCAGTATTTT | CASSKSGQGSTDTQYF
once | TRBJ1-1 | - | TRBV2 | TGTGCCAGCAGTTTTGCAGGGTCGAACACTGAAGCTTTCTTT | CASSFAGSNTEAFF
- | TRBJ2-1 | TRBD1 | TRBV6-2/TRBV6-3 | TGTGCCAGCAGTTACTCGACAGGGGGCGGACCAGGGCGTAGGGATGAGCAGTTCTTC | CASSYSTGGGPGRRDEQFF
- | TRBJ2-7 | - | TRBV18 | TGTGCCAGCTCACCAGGGAGGCGGACCTACGAGCAGTACTTC | CASSPGRRTYEQYF
once | TRBJ1-2 | - | TRBV6-5 | TGTGCCAGCAGGGTTAGACTGAACTATGGCTACACCTTC | CASRVRLNYGYTF
- | TRBJ2-7 | TRBD1 | TRBV5-4 | TGTGCCAGCAGCTTGGTGGGACAGGCCTACGAGCAGTACTTC | CASSLVGQAYEQYF
few | TRBJ2-7 | TRBD2 | TRBV28 | TGTGCCAGCAGGCCTAGCGGGGAACCTTACGAGCAGTACTTC | CASRPSGEPYEQYF
- | TRBJ2-3 | - | TRBV3-1/TRBV3-2 | TGTGCCAGCAGCCCAGCGGTTTTCGGGAGCACAGATACGCAGTATTTT | CASSPAVFGSTDTQYF